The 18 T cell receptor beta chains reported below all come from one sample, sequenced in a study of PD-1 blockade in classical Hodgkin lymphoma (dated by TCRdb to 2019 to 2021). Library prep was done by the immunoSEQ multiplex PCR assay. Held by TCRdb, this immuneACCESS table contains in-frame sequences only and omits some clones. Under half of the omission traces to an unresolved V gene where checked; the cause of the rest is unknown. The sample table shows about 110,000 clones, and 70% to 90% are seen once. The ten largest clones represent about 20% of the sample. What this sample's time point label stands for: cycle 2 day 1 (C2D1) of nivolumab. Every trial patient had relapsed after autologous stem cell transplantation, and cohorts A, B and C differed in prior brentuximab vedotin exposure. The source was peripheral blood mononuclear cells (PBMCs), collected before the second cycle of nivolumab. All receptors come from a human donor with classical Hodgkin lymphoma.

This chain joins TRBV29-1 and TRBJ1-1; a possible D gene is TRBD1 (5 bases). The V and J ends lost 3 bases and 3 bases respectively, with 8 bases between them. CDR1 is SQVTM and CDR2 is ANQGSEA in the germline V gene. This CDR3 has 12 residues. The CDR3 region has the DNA TGCAGCGTTGACCAAGGGGACACTGAAGCTTTCTTT. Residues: CSVDQGDTEAFF. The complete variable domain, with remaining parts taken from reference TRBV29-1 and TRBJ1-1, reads SAVISQKPSRDICQRGTSLTIQCQVDSQVTMMFWYRQQPGQSLTLIATANQGSEATYESGFVIDKFPISRPNLTFSTLTVSNMSPEDSSIYLCSVDQGDTEAFFGQGTRLTVV.

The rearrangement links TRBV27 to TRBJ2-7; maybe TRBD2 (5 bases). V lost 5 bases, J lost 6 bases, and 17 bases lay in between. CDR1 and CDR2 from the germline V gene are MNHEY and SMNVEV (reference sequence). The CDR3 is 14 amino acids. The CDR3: CASSPLAEEGEQYF. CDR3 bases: TGTGCCAGCAGTCCACTCGCGGAAGAGGGCGAGCAGTACTTC.

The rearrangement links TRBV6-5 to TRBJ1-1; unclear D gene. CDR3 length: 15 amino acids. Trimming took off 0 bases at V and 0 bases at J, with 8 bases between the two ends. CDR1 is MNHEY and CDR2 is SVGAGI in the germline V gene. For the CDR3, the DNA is TGTGCCAGCAGTTACTCGAACAGCATGAACACTGAAGCTTTCTTT. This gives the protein CASSYSNSMNTEAFF.

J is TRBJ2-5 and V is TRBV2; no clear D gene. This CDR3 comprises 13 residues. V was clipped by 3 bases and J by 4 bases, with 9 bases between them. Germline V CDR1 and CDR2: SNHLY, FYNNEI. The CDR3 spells CASSDGLSETQYF. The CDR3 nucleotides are TGTGCCAGCAGTGATGGTCTTTCAGAGACCCAGTACTTC.

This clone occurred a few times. The CDR3 here is CASSLVAGFNSPLHF. For the CDR3, the DNA is TGTGCCAGCAGCTTAGTGGCCGGGTTTAATTCACCCCTCCACTTT. V is TRBV7-2 and J is TRBJ1-6, with unresolved D. With 1 base removed from V and 6 bases from J, the gap between germline ends came to 10 bases. Per germline, CDR1 SGHTA and CDR2 FQGNSA. The CDR3 is 15 residues long.

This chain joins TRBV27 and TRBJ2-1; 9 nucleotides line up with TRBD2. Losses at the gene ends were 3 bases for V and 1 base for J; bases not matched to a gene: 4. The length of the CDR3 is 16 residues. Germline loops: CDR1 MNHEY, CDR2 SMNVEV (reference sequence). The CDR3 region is CASSFQAGGSYNEQFF. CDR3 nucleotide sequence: TGTGCCAGCAGTTTTCAAGCGGGAGGTTCCTACAATGAGCAGTTCTTC.

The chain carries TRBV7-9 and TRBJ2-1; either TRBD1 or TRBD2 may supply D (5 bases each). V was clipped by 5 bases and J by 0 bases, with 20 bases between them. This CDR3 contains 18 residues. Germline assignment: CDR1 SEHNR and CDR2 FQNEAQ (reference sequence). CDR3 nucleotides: TGTGCCAGCAGCCCACCCACCGGGGCGACGAGCTCCTACAATGAGCAGTTCTTC. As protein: CASSPPTGATSSYNEQFF.

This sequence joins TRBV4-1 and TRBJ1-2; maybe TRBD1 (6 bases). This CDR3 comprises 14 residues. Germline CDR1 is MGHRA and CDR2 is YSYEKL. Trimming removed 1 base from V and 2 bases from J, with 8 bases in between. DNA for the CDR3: TGCGCCAGCAGCCAAGCGCAGGGGAACTATGGCTACACCTTC. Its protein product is CASSQAQGNYGYTF.

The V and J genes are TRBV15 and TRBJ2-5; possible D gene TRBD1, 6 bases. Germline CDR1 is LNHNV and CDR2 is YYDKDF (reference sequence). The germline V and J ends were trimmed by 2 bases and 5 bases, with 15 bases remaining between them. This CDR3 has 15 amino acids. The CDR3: CATSRWTATGETQYF. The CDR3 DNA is TGTGCCACCAGCAGATGGACAGCTACTGGGGAGACCCAGTACTTC. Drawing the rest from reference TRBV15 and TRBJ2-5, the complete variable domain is DAMVIQNPRYQVTQFGKPVTLSCSQTLNHNVMYWYQQKSSQAPKLLFHYYDKDFNNEADTPDNFQSRRPNTSFCFLDIRSPGLGDTAMYLCATSRWTATGETQYFGPGTRLLVL.

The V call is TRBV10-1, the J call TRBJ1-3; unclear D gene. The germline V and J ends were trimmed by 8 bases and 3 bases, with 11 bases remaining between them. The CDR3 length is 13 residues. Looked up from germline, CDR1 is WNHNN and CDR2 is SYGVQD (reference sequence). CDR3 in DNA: TGCGCCAGCTCGCCCGGGGTTGGAAACACCATATATTTT. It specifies CASSPGVGNTIYF.

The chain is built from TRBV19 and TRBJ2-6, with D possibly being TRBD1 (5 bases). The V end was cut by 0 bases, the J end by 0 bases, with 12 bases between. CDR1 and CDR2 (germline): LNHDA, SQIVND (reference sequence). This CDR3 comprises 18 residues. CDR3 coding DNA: TGTGCCAGTAGTATAGATGGCAGGGCCAGCTCTGGGGCCAACGTCCTGACTTTC. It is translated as CASSIDGRASSGANVLTF.

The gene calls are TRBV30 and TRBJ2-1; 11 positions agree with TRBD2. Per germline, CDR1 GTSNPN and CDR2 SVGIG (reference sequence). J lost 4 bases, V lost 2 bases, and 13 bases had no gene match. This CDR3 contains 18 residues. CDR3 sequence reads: CAWSPPLGTSGRYNEQFF. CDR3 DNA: TGTGCCTGGAGTCCTCCTTTGGGGACTAGCGGCCGGTACAATGAGCAGTTCTTC.

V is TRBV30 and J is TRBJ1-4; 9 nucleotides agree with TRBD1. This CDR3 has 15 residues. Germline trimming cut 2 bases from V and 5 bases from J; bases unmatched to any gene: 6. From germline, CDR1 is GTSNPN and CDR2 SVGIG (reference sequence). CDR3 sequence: CAWSSQGALNEKLFF. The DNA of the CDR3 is TGTGCCTGGAGTTCACAGGGGGCTCTAAATGAAAAACTGTTTTTT.

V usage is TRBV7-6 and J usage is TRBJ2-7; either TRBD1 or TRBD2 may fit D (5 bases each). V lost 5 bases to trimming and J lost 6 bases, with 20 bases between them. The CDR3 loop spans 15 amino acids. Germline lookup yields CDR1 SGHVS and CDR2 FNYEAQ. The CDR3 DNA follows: TGTGCCAGCAGCCCAATCTATCGGGGCCCGGTCGAGCAGTACTTC. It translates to CASSPIYRGPVEQYF.

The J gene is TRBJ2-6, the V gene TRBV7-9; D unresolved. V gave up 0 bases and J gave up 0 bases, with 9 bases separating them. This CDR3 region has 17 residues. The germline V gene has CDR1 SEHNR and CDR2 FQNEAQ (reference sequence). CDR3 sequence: CASSLAWTDSGANVLTF. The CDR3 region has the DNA TGTGCCAGCAGCTTAGCTTGGACGGACTCTGGGGCCAACGTCCTGACTTTC.

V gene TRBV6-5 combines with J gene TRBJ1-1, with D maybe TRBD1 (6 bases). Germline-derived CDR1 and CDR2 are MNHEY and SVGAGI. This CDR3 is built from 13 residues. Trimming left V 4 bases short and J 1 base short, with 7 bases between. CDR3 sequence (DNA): TGTGCCAGCAGTTTGACAGGGAACACTGAAGCTTTCTTT. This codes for CASSLTGNTEAFF.

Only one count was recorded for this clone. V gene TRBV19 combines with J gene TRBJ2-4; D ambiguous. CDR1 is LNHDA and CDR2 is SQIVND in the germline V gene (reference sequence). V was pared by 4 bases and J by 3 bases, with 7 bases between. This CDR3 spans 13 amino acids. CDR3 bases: TGTGCCAGTAGTACCTTCTTCAAAAACATTCAGTACTTC. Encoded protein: CASSTFFKNIQYF.

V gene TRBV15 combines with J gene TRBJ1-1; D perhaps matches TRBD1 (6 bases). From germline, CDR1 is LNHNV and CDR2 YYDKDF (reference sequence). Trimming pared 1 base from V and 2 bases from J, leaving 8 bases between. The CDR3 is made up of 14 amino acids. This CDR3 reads CATSRAGANTEAFF. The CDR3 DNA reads TGTGCCACCAGCAGAGCAGGGGCCAACACTGAAGCTTTCTTT.